A selection of T cell receptor beta chains follows, all from one sample in a study of CD8+ T cells in alopecia areata. Profiling relied on immunoSEQ multiplex PCR, and the TCRdb table lists in-frame clones only, not all of them. This repertoire shows about 120,000 clones, about 50% found once; its top ten account for about 0.5%. The sample was CD4+ T cells sorted from blood, taken at week 4, from a patient treated with tofacitinib. The receptors derive from a human donor with alopecia areata. Each CDR3 is given with its conserved first and last residue. A D gene is named only where the DNA matches it firmly. Expanded clones are given a class, and other clones once, few, many or no size at all.

TRBJ2-7,TRBV27,-,TRBD1,CASSFKTGGIYEQYF,TGTGCCAGCAGTTTTAAGACAGGGGGCATCTACGAGCAGTACTTC
TRBJ1-1,TRBV29-1,-,-,CSGGPRGRGTEAFF,TGCAGCGGTGGCCCACGGGGGAGAGGAACTGAAGCTTTCTTT
TRBJ2-7,TRBV5-4,-,TRBD2,CASSSRTSGSRGAYEQYF,TGTGCCAGCAGCTCCCGGACTAGCGGGAGTCGAGGGGCCTACGAGCAGTACTTC
TRBJ2-2,TRBV11-2,few,-,CASSFGQTGELFF,TGTGCCAGCAGCTTCGGACAGACCGGGGAGCTGTTTTTT
TRBJ2-2,TRBV7-9,-,-,CASSVDTTGELFF,TGTGCCAGCAGCGTCGACACCACCGGGGAGCTGTTTTTT
TRBJ2-5,TRBV19,-,-,CASSIRSGAQETQYF,TGTGCCAGTAGTATTAGATCGGGGGCCCAAGAGACCCAGTACTTC
TRBJ1-6,TRBV27,-,TRBD1,CASSPQGADNSPLHF,TGTGCCAGCAGTCCACAGGGGGCCGATAATTCACCCCTCCACTTT
TRBJ2-7,TRBV6-1,few,-,CATQLGGPEQYF,TGTGCCACTCAACTCGGGGGGCCCGAGCAGTACTTC
TRBJ2-7,TRBV30,-,-,CAWTLAYEQYF,TGTGCCTGGACTCTAGCTTACGAGCAGTACTTC
TRBJ2-6,TRBV29-1,-,-,CSVEGPSGANVLTF,TGCAGCGTTGAGGGACCCTCTGGGGCCAACGTCCTGACTTTC
TRBJ1-2,TRBV30,few,TRBD1,CAWSVRTGYGYTF,TGTGCCTGGAGTGTACGGACAGGCTATGGCTACACCTTC
TRBJ1-5,TRBV13,once,TRBD1,CASSSNRGSNQPQHF,TGTGCCAGCAGCTCCAACAGGGGAAGCAATCAGCCCCAGCATTTT
TRBJ2-5,TRBV7-7,-,TRBD1,CASSGQGRGQETQYF,TGTGCTAGCAGCGGACAGGGTAGGGGGCAAGAGACCCAGTACTTC
TRBJ2-1,TRBV6-1,few,TRBD2,CASSAVLGREGGFGNEQFF,TGTGCCAGCAGTGCCGTCCTGGGGCGGGAGGGTGGATTCGGTAATGAGCAGTTCTTC
TRBJ2-3,TRBV5-1,-,-,CASSRDRDTQYF,TGCGCCAGCAGTCGTGACCGGGATACGCAGTATTTT
TRBJ2-4,TRBV2,once,TRBD1,CASSRDRNQNIQYF,TGTGCCAGCTCCCGGGACAGGAACCAAAACATTCAGTACTTC
TRBJ2-1,TRBV6-5,-,-,CASSYLGLANYNEQFF,TGTGCCAGCAGTTACTTAGGTCTAGCAAACTACAATGAGCAGTTCTTC
TRBJ1-1,TRBV25-1,-,TRBD1,CASSDRGRDRNTEAFF,TGTGCCAGCAGTGACCGTGGCCGGGACAGGAACACTGAAGCTTTCTTT
TRBJ1-5,TRBV30,few,TRBD1,CAWRGQGNQPQHF,TGTGCCTGGAGGGGACAGGGCAATCAGCCCCAGCATTTT
TRBJ1-6,TRBV18,few,TRBD1,CASSPTGDDSPLHF,TGTGCCAGCTCACCAACAGGGGATGATTCACCCCTCCACTTT
TRBJ1-1,TRBV9,-,-,CASSVERNTEAFF,TGTGCCAGCAGCGTAGAAAGGAACACTGAAGCTTTCTTT
TRBJ1-1,TRBV25-1,-,-,CASSGRQNTNTEAFF,TGTGCCAGCAGTGGACGACAGAATACCAACACTGAAGCTTTCTTT
TRBJ1-1,TRBV4-1,few,TRBD1,CASSQQGQGGTEAFF,TGCGCCAGCAGCCAACAAGGACAGGGAGGCACTGAAGCTTTCTTT
TRBJ2-5,TRBV5-1,-,-,CASSLVLPLPGDGASGHQETQYF,TGCGCCAGCAGCTTGGTTCTTCCCCTCCCAGGGGATGGGGCTAGCGGACATCAAGAGACCCAGTACTTC
TRBJ2-2,TRBV7-6,few,TRBD2,CASSLEGGVETGELFF,TGTGCCAGCAGCTTAGAGGGAGGGGTAGAAACCGGGGAGCTGTTTTTT
TRBJ1-2,TRBV29-1,-,-,CSVVGGPTYGYTF,TGCAGCGTTGTCGGGGGACCGACTTATGGCTACACCTTC
TRBJ1-1,TRBV29-1,-,-,CSVGEGGTEAFF,TGCAGCGTTGGGGAGGGGGGAACTGAAGCTTTCTTT
TRBJ1-5,TRBV7-9,-,-,CASSLGDRAGNQPQHF,TGTGCCAGCAGCTTAGGAGACCGTGCGGGCAATCAGCCCCAGCATTTT
TRBJ2-3,TRBV2,-,TRBD2,CASNPSGAVTDTQYF,TGTGCCAGCAACCCTAGCGGGGCGGTCACAGATACGCAGTATTTT